This T cell receptor beta chain originates from a study of T-cell reconstitution after alpha-beta-depleted transplantation in children. Study-wide points: Day-60 TCRbeta diversity that was high in some patients was derived from surviving recipient T cells and thymic progenitors. After transplant, at about two months, alpha-beta T cells were reportedly derived from several hundred expanded graft clones. Fresh T-cell production supplied most of the T-cell counts and diversity seen one year after transplant.

Unique molecular identifiers were incorporated during preparation of the TCRbeta library. TCRdb re-analysed the PCR reads in MiXCR, keeping a single row per CDR3 protein. Here the sample spans around 200,000 distinct CDR3 sequences, roughly 15% being singletons. This clonotype was seen only a few times. Its antigen is not identified. This CDR3 has 17 amino acids. The V gene's germline CDR1 is LGHNA and CDR2 YNFKEQ. V dropped 3 bases and J dropped 5; count of bases not matched to a gene: 6. The material was PBMCs, mostly from graft donor cells, obtained 360 days after TCRalphabeta/CD19-depleted stem cell transplant. This TCR came from a male patient under 10 years old who had a stem cell transplant for acute lymphoblastic leukemia, so the T cells may come from the graft donor. The V gene is TRBV4-2, the J gene TRBJ2-1, with 14 positions matching TRBD2. Here the CDR3 reads CASSQNPGLAGDNEQFF. CDR3 coding DNA: TGTGCCAGCAGCCAGAACCCGGGACTAGCGGGAGACAATGAGCAGTTCTTC.